What follows describes a single T cell receptor (beta chain). The antigen remains undetermined. These data come from a study of cytomegalovirus exposure and HLA in healthy donors. Study at large: HLA-typed donors were the source of 83 million or so unique TCRs held in an early data release. Study-level points and caveats: Reports indicated that the classifier achieved high specificity and sensitivity in diagnosing cytomegalovirus status. TCR sequences were mostly rare, though some public TCRs occurred in many donors.

Primers for the PCR totalled 60 Vbeta and 13 Jbeta. Some clones are missing from TCRdb's copy, which holds only in-frame ones; the method was immunoSEQ multiplex PCR. The sample has about 180,000 clones, just under 80% seen once; the top ten hold 1.9%. The CDR3 is 12 amino acids. Germline assignment: CDR1 MGHDK and CDR2 SYGVNS. Trimming stripped 6 bases from V and 8 bases from J, with 13 bases between. The clonotype was recovered from a woman in her 30s in good health and CMV-seronegative. The specimen was PBMCs. The chain uses TRBV25-1 and TRBJ1-2; D not resolved. As DNA, the CDR3 is TGTGCCAGCAGCCAGCGAGTCGAGGGCTACACCTTC. Amino acid sequence: CASSQRVEGYTF.